The T cell receptor beta chain under discussion was sequenced for a study of blood T cell repertoires in COVID-19. Participants were aged about 18 to 90 years, lived in some 23 US areas, and enrolled virtually. Categorization into cohorts depended on clinical history that participants reported. Symptom resolution, clearance, or two negative PCRs marked donors in Cohort 3 as recovered. Generated by immunoSEQ multiplex PCR, the TCRdb table keeps only in-frame clones and is missing some. The data show about 250,000 clones, 80% to 90% seen once. The CDR3 totals 13 residues. The V gene's germline CDR1 is SGHDT and CDR2 YYEEEE. Trimming left V 4 bases short and J 3 bases short, with 8 bases between.

This chain links TRBV5-6 with TRBJ1-5; the D is unclear. The sequence was obtained from a man between 35 and 55 years old who had recovered from COVID-19. The sequenced sample consisted of PBMCs or T cells enriched from blood (not recorded which). Here the CDR3 reads CASSLRDNQPQHF. The CDR3 bases are TGTGCCAGCAGCCTTAGAGACAATCAGCCCCAGCATTTT.